This T cell receptor beta chain derives from a study of T cells in Graves' hyperthyroidism and ophthalmopathy. The CDR3 regions of TCR beta were amplified from RNA transcripts. HTBI primers were the set used in a first-round RT-PCR of the TCR CDR3. TCRdb re-derived calls from the multiplex PCR reads in MiXCR, one entry per CDR3 protein. Of under 650,000 distinct CDR3 sequences listed, 15% to 20% are singletons. Patients were excluded because of uncontrolled infection, other autoimmune disease, pregnancy or lactation. PBMCs were collected from a roughly 9.7 ml volume of fresh peripheral blood. There are many counts of this clonotype. The source is a young woman with Graves' hyperthyroidism. Sequences were obtained from blood.

As DNA, the CDR3 is TGTGCCAGCAGTTTGGGAGGGTTTAACTACGAGCAGTACTTC. It yields the protein CASSLGGFNYEQYF. The chain joins TRBV12-3 or TRBV12-4 to TRBJ2-7; TRBD2 aligns across 7 bases. The CDR3 totals 14 residues. V shed 3 bases, J shed 3 bases, and the junction held 5 bases outside the gene matches.